Each of the 10 T cell receptor beta chains below was sequenced from the same sample in a study of T cell repertoires in cytomegalovirus infection. From the reads, TCRdb called clonotypes with MiXCR, one entry per CDR3 protein. Here the sample spans some 680,000 distinct CDR3 sequences, approximately 40% being singletons. Sample: PBMCs. The receptors derive from a human donor in good health (CMV status not recorded). Some clones in this sample may be carry-over from other donors' samples.

Concerning this clonotype itself: At one boundary the junction diverges from the germline segment, which might be a read error. The chain uses TRBV7-3 and TRBJ1-4; 8 nucleotides line up with TRBD1. Per the germline V gene, CDR1 is SGHTA and CDR2 is FQGTGA. This CDR3 is 17 amino acids long. CDR3 protein: CANSLIPLQGGDEKLFF. Written as DNA, the CDR3 is TGTGCCAACAGCTTAATCCCCCTACAGGGGGGGGATGAAAAACTGTTTTTT.

This chain links TRBV12-3 or TRBV12-4 with TRBJ2-6, with TRBD1 identical over 10 bases. The ends lost 6 bases at V and 3 bases at J; junction bases unmatched: 11. The CDR3 covers 18 residues. CDR3 residues: CASRMRMGQGIGANVLTF. The CDR3 DNA sequence: TGTGCCAGCAGGATGAGGATGGGACAGGGGATTGGGGCCAACGTCCTGACTTTC.

The sample holds a few counts of this clonotype. This chain joins TRBV19 and TRBJ2-1; 8 bases fit TRBD2. This CDR3 is built from 15 residues. V was clipped by 7 bases and J by 2 bases; unmatched bases: 7. The germline CDR1 and CDR2 sequences are LNHDA and SQIVND (reference sequence). Here the CDR3 reads CASTAVAGPYNEQFF. In DNA, the CDR3 is TGTGCCAGTACGGCGGTAGCGGGACCCTACAATGAGCAGTTCTTC.

V gene TRBV7-2 combines with J gene TRBJ2-5, with TRBD2 matching 8 bases. CDR3 length: 15 amino acids. Trimming cost V 1 base and J 5 bases; bases outside gene matches: 6. Germline V gene data show CDR1 as SGHTA and CDR2 as FQGNSA. CDR3 residues: CASSLVSGKRETQYF. The CDR3 nucleotides read TGTGCCAGCAGCTTAGTTAGCGGGAAGCGGGAGACCCAGTACTTC.

CDR3 residues: CASSSGGTRTDTQYF. The CDR3 nucleotides are TGTGCCAGCAGCTCTGGGGGGACTAGGACAGATACGCAGTATTTT. This rearrangement joins TRBV5-5 to TRBJ2-3; 8 nucleotides line up with TRBD2. The length of the CDR3 is 15 residues. Germline assignment: CDR1 SGHKS and CDR2 YYEKEE (reference sequence). Losses at the gene ends were 3 bases for V and 3 bases for J; bases not matched to a gene: 6.

The chain carries TRBV28 and TRBJ2-1; 7 bases map to TRBD2. The CDR3 extends over 12 amino acids. The germline gives CDR1 MDHEN, CDR2 SYDVKM. V dropped 4 bases and J dropped 9; count of bases not matched to a gene: 3. The CDR3 is CASSSSGSEQFF. The CDR3 DNA reads TGTGCCAGCAGTTCTAGCGGCAGTGAGCAGTTCTTC.

This clonotype appeared once. The gene calls are TRBV6-2 or TRBV6-3 and TRBJ2-2; D is uncertain. This CDR3 is 17 amino acids long. V shed 2 bases and J shed 7 bases, with 20 bases lying between them. Germline CDR1 and CDR2: MNHEY and SVGEGT. The CDR3 DNA reads TGTGCCAGCAGTTACACCCAAGCCCTGGTATGGGACGGGGAGCTGTTTTTT. Translating it yields CASSYTQALVWDGELFF.

This clonotype was detected only once. V gene TRBV2 combines with J gene TRBJ2-1; weak D call: TRBD2 (5 bases). This CDR3 spans 11 amino acids. The germline gives CDR1 SNHLY, CDR2 FYNNEI. V lost 9 bases and J lost 4, with 7 bases in between. The CDR3 reads CARADYNEQFF. In DNA, the CDR3 is TGTGCCAGAGCGGATTACAATGAGCAGTTCTTC.

The gene calls are TRBV5-4 and TRBJ2-1; 8 bases are shared with TRBD2. V dropped 3 bases and J dropped 6; count of bases not matched to a gene: 11. Germline V CDR1 and CDR2: SGHNT, YYREEE (reference sequence). CDR3 length equals 16 residues. CDR3 DNA: TGTGCCAGCAGCTCCTCCGGGACTAGTTCCGCCAATGAGCAGTTCTTC. Translation gives CASSSSGTSSANEQFF.

This chain links TRBV24-1 with TRBJ2-1; TRBD2 matches at 14 bases. V shed 3 bases and J 8 bases; nucleotides not matched to a gene: 5. CDR1 is KGHDR, CDR2 SFDVKD, per germline. The CDR3 loop spans 16 amino acids. In DNA, the CDR3 is TGTGCCACCAGTGATGGGGGACTAGCGGGAGACTATGAGCAGTTCTTC. Translation gives CATSDGGLAGDYEQFF.